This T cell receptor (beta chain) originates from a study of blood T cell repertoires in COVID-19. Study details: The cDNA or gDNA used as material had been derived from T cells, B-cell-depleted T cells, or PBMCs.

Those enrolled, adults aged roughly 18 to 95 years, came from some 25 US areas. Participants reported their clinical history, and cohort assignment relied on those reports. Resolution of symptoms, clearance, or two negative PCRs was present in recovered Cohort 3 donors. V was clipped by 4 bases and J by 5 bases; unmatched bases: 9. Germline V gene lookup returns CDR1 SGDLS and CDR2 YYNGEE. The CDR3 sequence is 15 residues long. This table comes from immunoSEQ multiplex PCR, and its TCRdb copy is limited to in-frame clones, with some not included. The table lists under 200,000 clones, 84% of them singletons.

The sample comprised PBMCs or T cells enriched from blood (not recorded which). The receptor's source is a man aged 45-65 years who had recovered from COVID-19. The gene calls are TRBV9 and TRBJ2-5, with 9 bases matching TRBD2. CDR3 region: CASSIRGGAGETQYF. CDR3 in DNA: TGTGCCAGCAGCATACGCGGGGGGGCCGGCGAGACCCAGTACTTC.